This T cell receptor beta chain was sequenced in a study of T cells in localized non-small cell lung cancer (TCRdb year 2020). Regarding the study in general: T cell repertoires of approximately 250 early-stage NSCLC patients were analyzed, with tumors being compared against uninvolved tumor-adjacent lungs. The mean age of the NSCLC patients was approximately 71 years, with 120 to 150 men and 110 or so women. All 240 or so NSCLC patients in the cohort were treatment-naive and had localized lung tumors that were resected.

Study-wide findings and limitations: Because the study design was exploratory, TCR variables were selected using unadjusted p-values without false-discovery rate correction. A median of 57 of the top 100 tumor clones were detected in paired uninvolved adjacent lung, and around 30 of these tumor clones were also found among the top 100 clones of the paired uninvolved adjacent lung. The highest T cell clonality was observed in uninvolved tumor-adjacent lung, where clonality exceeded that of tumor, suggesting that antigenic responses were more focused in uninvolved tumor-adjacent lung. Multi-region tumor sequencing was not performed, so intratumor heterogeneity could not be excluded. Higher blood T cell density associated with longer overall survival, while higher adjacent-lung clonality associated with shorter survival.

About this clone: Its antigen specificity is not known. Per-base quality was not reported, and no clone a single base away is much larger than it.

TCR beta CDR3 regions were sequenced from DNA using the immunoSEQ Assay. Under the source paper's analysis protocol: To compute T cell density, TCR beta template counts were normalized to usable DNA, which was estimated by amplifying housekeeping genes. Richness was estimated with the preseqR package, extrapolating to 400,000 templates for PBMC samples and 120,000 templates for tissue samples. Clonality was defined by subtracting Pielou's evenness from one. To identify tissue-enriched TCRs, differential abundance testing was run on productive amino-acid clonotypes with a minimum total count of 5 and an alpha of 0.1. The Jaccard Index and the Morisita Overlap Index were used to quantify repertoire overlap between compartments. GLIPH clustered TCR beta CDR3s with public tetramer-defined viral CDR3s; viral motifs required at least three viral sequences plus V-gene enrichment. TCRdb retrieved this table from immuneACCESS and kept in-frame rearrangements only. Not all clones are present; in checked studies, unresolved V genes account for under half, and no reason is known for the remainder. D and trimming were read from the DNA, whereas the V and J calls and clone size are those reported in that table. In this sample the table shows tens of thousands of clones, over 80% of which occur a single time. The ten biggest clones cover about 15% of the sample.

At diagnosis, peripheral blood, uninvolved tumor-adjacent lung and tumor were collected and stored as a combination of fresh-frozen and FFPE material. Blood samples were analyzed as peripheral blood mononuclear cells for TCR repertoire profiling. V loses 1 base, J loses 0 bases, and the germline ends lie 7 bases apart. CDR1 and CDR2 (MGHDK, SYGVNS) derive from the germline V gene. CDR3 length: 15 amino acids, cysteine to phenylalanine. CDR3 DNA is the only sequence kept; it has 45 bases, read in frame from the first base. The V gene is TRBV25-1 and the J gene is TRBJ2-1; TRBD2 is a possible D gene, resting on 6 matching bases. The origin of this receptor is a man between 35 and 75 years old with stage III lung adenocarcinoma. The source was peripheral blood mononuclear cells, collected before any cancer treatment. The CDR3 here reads CASSEWRGSYNEQFF. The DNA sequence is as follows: TGTGCCAGCAGTGAATGGCGGGGCTCCTACAATGAGCAGTTCTTC.